The clone carrying this T cell receptor (beta chain) has just a few counts. Between the trimmed V and J ends, which lost 5 bases and 2 bases, there was a span of 7 bases. CDR3 length: 11 amino acids. Germline CDR1 reads DFQATT; CDR2 reads SNEGSKA (reference sequence). Assay: immunoSEQ multiplex PCR; the TCRdb copy retains only in-frame clones and omits some. The sample lists tens of thousands of clones; about 88% were seen once. These data come from a study of blood T cell repertoires in COVID-19. Study overall: Sources were T cells, B-cell-depleted T cells, or PBMCs; the material itself was cDNA or gDNA.

Source material: peripheral blood. This receptor was taken from a man aged 70-80 years with active COVID-19. The rearrangement links TRBV20-1 to TRBJ2-7; D remains unclear. As DNA, the CDR3 is TGCAGTGCTCCCTCCGCCTACGAGCAGTACTTC. It encodes CSAPSAYEQYF.